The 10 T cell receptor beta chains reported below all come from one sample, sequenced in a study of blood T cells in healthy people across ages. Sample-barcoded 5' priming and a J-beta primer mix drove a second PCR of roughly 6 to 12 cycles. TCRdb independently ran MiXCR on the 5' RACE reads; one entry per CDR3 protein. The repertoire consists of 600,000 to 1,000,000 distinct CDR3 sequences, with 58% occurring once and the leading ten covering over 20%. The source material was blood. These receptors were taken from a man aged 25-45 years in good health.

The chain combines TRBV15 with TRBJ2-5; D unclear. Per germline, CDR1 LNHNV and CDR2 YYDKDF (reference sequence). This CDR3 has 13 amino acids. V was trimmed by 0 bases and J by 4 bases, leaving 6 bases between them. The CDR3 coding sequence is TGTGCCACCAGCAGAGATACCGGAGAGACCCAGTACTTC. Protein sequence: CATSRDTGETQYF.

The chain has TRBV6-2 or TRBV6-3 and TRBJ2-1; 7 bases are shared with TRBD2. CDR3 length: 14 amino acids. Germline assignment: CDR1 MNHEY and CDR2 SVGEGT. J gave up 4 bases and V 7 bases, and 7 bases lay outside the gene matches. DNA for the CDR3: TGTGCCAGCACTGCGGGAGTGTCATACAATGAGCAGTTCTTC. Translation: CASTAGVSYNEQFF.

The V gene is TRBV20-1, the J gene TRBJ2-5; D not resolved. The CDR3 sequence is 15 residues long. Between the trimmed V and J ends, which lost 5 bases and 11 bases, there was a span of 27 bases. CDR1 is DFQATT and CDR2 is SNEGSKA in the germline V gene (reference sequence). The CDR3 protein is CSAPDPLGRAAEQYF. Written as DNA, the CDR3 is TGCAGTGCTCCAGACCCCCTAGGGCGCGCGGCTGAGCAGTACTTC.

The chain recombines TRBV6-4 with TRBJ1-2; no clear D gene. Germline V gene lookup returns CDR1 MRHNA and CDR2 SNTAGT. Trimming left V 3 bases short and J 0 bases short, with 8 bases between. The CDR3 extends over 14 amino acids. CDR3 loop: CASSEAVANYGYTF. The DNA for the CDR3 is TGTGCCAGCAGTGAAGCCGTAGCTAACTATGGCTACACCTTC.

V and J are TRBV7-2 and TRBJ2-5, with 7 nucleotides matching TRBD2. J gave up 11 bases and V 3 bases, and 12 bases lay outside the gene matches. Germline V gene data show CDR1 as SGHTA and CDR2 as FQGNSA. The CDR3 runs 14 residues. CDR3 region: CASSLASGIREQYF. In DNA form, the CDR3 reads TGTGCCAGCAGCTTGGCCAGCGGGATAAGGGAGCAGTACTTC.

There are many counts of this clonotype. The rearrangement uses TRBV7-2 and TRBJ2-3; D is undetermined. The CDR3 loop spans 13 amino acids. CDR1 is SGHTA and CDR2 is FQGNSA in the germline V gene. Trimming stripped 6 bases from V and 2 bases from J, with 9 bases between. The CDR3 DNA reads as TGTGCCAGCAGTCGAGGCACCACAGATACGCAGTATTTT. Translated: CASSRGTTDTQYF.

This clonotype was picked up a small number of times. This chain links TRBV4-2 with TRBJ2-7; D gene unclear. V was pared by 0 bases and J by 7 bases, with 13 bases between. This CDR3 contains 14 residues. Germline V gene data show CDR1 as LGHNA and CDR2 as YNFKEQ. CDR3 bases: TGTGCCAGCAGCCAAGAGGGCCGTCGCTCGGAGCAGTACTTC. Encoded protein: CASSQEGRRSEQYF.

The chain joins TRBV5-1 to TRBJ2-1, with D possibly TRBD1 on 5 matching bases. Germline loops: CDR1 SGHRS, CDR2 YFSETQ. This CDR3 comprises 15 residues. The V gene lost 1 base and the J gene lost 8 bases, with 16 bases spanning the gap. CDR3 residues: CASSLRGREGDEQFF. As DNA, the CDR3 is TGCGCCAGCAGCTTGCGAGGCAGGGAAGGGGATGAGCAGTTCTTC. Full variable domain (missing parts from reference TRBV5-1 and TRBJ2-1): KAGVTQTPRYLIKTRGQQVTLSCSPISGHRSVSWYQQTPGQGLQFLFEYFSETQRNKGNFPGRFSGRQFSNSRSEMNVSTLELGDSALYLCASSLRGREGDEQFFGPGTRLTVL.

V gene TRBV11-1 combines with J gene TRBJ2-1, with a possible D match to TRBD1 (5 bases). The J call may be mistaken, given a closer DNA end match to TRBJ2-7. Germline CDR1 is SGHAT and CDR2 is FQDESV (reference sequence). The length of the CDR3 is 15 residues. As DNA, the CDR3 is TGTGCCAGCAGCTTCGACAGTTCCTCCTACAATGAGCAGTACTTC. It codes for CASSFDSSSYNEQYF.

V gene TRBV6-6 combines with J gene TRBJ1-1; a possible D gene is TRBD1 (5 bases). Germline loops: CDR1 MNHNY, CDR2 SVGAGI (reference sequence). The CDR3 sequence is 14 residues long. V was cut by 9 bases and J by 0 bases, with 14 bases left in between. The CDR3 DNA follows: TGTGCCAGTAGTGACCGACAGATGAACACTGAAGCTTTCTTT. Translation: CASSDRQMNTEAFF.